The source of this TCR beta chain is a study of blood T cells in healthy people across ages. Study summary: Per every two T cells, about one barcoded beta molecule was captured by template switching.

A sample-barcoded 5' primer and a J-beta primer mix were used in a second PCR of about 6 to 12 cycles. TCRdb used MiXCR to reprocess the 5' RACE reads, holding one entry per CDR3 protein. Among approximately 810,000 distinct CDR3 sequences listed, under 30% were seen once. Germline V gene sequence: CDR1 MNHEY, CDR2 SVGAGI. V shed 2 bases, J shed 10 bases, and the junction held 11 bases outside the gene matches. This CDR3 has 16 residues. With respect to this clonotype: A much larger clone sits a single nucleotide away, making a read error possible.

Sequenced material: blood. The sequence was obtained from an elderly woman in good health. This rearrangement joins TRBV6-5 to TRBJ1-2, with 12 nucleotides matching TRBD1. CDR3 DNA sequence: TGTGCCAGCAGTTACGGCGGGACAGGGGGCAAAAATGACTACACCTTC. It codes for CASSYGGTGGKNDYTF.